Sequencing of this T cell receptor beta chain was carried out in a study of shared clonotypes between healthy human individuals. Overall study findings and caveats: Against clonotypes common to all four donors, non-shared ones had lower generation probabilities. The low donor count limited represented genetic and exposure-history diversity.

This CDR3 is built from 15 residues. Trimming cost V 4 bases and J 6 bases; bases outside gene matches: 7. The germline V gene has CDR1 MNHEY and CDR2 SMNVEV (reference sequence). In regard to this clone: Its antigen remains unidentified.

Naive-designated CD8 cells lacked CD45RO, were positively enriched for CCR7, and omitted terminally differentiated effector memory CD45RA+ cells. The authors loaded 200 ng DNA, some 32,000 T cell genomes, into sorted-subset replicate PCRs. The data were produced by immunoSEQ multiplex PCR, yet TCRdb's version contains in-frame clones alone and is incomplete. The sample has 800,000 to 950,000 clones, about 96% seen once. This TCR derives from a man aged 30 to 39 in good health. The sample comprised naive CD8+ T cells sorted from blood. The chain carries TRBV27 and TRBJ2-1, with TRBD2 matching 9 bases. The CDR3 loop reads CASSYSGSSSNEQFF. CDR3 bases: TGTGCCAGCAGTTATAGCGGGAGCTCGTCCAATGAGCAGTTCTTC.